The clone carrying this TCR beta chain was recorded many times. The antigen remains undetermined. The V end lost 5 bases, the J end lost 1 base, and 7 bases lay between the germline ends. The CDR3 loop spans 12 amino acids. CDR1 and CDR2 from the germline V gene are DFQATT and SNEGSKA (reference sequence). It was through 5'RACE template switching that TCR cDNA was made, with a universal primer site and UMIs added. One entry per CDR3 protein, called by TCRdb with MiXCR from the 5' RACE reads. Here the sample spans a few hundred thousand distinct CDR3 sequences, around 3.6% being singletons. This sample was included in a study of T cells after yellow fever vaccination. Study-level points and caveats: The CD4 compartment and the CD8 compartment contained a small share of clonotypes in common.

This receptor was identified in a man aged 18 to 35 who received the YFV17D yellow fever vaccine. V gene TRBV20-1 combines with J gene TRBJ2-3; TRBD2 is a possible D gene (5 bases). The sequences come from PBMCs, collected on the day of the yellow fever booster vaccination. For the CDR3, the DNA is TGCAGTGCTGACTACGGCACAGATACGCAGTATTTT. This sequence encodes CSADYGTDTQYF.